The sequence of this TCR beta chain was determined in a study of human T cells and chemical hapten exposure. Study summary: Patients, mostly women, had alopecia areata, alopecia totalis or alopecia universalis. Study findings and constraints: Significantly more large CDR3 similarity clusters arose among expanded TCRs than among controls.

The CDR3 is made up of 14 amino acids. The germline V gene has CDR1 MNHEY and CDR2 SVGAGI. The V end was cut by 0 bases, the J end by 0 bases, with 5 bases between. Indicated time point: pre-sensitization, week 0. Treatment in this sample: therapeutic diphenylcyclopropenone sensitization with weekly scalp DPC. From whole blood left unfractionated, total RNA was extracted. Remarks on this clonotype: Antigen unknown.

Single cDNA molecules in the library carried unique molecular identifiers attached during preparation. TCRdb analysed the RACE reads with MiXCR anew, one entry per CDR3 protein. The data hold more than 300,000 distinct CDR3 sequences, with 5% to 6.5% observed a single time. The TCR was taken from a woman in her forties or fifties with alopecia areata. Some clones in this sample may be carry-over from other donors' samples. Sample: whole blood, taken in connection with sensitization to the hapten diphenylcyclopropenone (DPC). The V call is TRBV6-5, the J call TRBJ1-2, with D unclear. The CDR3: CASSYSATNYGYTF. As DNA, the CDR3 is TGTGCCAGCAGTTACTCTGCTACTAACTATGGCTACACCTTC.